This T cell receptor (beta chain) was recorded in a study of blood T cell repertoires in COVID-19. The CDR3 loop spans 13 amino acids. J gave up 1 base and V 8 bases, and 2 bases lay outside the gene matches. Germline CDR1 is WSHSY and CDR2 is SAAADI. As originally analysed: Nucleated cell number was recorded as an estimate derived from reference gene primer amplification. TCRdb's copy holds only in-frame clones and misses some; the assay was immunoSEQ multiplex PCR. The V and J calls and the clone size are those of that table, but D and trimming were determined from the DNA. The repertoire consists of some 190,000 clones, with more than 80% occurring once and the leading ten covering about 8.3%.

Specimen: peripheral blood. The TCR originated in a woman of 80 years or more with COVID-19, enrolled during active disease. The chain joins TRBV10-2 to TRBJ2-5; 9 bases line up with TRBD2. The CDR3 sequence is CASRAGGQETQYF. The CDR3 nucleotides read TGCGCCAGCCGAGCGGGGGGCCAAGAGACCCAGTACTTC.